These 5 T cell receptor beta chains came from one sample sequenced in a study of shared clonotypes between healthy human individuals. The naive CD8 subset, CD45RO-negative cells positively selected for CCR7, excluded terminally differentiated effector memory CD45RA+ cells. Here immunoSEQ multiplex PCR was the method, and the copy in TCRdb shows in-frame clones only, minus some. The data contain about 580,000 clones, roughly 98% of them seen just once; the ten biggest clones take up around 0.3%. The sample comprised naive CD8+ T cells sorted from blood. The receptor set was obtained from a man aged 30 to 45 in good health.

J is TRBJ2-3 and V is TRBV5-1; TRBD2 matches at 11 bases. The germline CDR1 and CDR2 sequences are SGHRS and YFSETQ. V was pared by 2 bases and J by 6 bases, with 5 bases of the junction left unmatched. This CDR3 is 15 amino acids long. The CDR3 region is CASSLESSGRDTQYF. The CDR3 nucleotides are TGCGCCAGCAGCTTAGAGTCTAGCGGGAGGGATACGCAGTATTTT.

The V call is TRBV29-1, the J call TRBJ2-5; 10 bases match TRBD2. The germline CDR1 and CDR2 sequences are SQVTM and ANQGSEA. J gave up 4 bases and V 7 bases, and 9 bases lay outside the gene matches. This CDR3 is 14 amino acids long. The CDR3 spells CSALAGGKGETQYF. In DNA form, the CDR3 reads TGCAGCGCTTTAGCGGGGGGTAAAGGAGAGACCCAGTACTTC. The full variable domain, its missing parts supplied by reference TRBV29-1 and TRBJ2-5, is SAVISQKPSRDICQRGTSLTIQCQVDSQVTMMFWYRQQPGQSLTLIATANQGSEATYESGFVIDKFPISRPNLTFSTLTVSNMSPEDSSIYLCSALAGGKGETQYFGPGTRLLVL.

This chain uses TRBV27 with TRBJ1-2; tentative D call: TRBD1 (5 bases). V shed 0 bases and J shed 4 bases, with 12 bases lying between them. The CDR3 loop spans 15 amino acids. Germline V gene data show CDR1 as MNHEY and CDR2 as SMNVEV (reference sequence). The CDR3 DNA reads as TGTGCCAGCAGTTTATCGCCAGGGCTACTCTATGGCTACACCTTC. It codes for CASSLSPGLLYGYTF.

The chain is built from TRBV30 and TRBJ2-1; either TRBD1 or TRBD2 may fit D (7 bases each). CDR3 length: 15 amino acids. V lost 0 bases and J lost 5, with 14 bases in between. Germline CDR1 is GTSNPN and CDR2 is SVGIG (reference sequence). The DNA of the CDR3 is TGTGCCTGGAGTGTAGACCAGGGGGGGAACAATGAGCAGTTCTTC. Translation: CAWSVDQGGNNEQFF.

The CDR3 nucleotides read TGTGCCAGCAGCCAAGAGAAATGGGGTGAGCAGTTCTTC. It translates to CASSQEKWGEQFF. This rearrangement joins TRBV14 to TRBJ2-1; D ambiguous. Trimming stripped 0 bases from V and 9 bases from J, with 9 bases between. CDR3 length: 13 amino acids. Germline CDR1 and CDR2: SGHDN and FVKESK.